The entry below describes one TCR beta chain. The data were obtained in a study of shared clonotypes between healthy human individuals. V was pared by 7 bases and J by 6 bases, with 12 bases between. CDR3 length: 12 residues. Germline CDR1 and CDR2: MNHNY and SVGAGI (reference sequence). The protocol was immunoSEQ multiplex PCR, while the TCRdb copy is restricted to in-frame clones and leaves out a portion. The repertoire holds roughly 2.2 million clones, roughly 90% seen once, with approximately 0.4% in the top ten. Sequencing was carried out using naive CD4+ T cells from PBMCs. The subset here: CD45RA+ positively selected. The clonotype was recovered from a man between 18 and 29 years old in good health. Some clones in this sample may be carry-over from other donors' samples. The chain links TRBV6-6 to TRBJ1-2, with TRBD1 as a possible D gene (6 bases). CDR3 sequence: CASIKAGDGYTF. The CDR3 DNA reads TGTGCCAGCATCAAGGCAGGGGATGGCTACACCTTC.